The rows below give T cell receptor beta chains drawn from one sample of a study of somatic mutations in cytotoxic T cells in rheumatoid arthritis. TCRdb keeps only in-frame clones here, not all; method: immunoSEQ multiplex PCR. The data show 4,000 to 5,500 clones, about 80% seen once. Sequences were derived from CD8+ T cells sorted from blood, sampled at a follow-up visit. These receptor sequences come from a man between 35 and 55 years old with rheumatoid arthritis. The CDR3 runs from the conserved cysteine through the conserved F or W. The D gene is left open where the match is weak. The size of a clone is reported for some rows only, either as once, few or many, or as a class for expanded clones.

length,V,J,size,D,CDR3,DNA
12,TRBV7-9,TRBJ2-7,NA,NA,CASSLDYYEQYF,TGTGCCAGCAGCTTGGACTACTACGAGCAGTACTTC
14,TRBV27,TRBJ1-2,NA,NA,CASSLWQGNRGYTF,TGTGCCAGCAGTTTATGGCAGGGGAACAGAGGCTACACCTTC
13,TRBV25-1,TRBJ2-2,NA,NA,CASSDSGHGELFF,TGTGCCAGCAGTGACTCGGGACATGGGGAGCTGTTTTTT
17,TRBV11-2,TRBJ1-2,NA,NA,CASSLVRLGHPQYGYTF,TGTGCCAGCAGCTTAGTCCGGCTAGGGCACCCACAATATGGCTACACCTTC
13,TRBV11-2,TRBJ2-1,NA,TRBD1,CASSLDRGNEQFF,TGTGCCAGCAGCTTAGACAGGGGGAATGAGCAGTTCTTC
16,TRBV28,TRBJ2-3,NA,NA,CASSPSQSFPTDTQYF,TGTGCCAGCAGTCCAAGCCAGTCTTTCCCCACAGATACGCAGTATTTT
17,TRBV11-2,TRBJ2-1,NA,TRBD1,CASSLGTGTGLWNEQFF,TGTGCCAGCAGCTTAGGGACCGGGACAGGGCTCTGGAATGAGCAGTTCTTC
17,TRBV9,TRBJ2-1,NA,NA,CASSVAASGTSYNEQFF,TGTGCCAGCAGCGTAGCCGCGTCGGGGACCTCCTACAATGAGCAGTTCTTC
16,TRBV4-1,TRBJ2-1,NA,NA,CASSFESGSSYNEQFF,TGCGCCAGCAGCTTCGAAAGCGGTAGCTCCTACAATGAGCAGTTCTTC
14,TRBV5-5,TRBJ2-5,medium-sized,NA,CASSLWTVQETQYF,TGTGCCAGCAGCTTGTGGACGGTACAAGAGACCCAGTACTTC
15,TRBV7-8,TRBJ2-3,NA,NA,CASSRPLGLTDTQYF,TGTGCCAGCAGCCGACCGCTGGGGCTAACAGATACGCAGTATTTT
15,TRBV7-9,TRBJ2-1,NA,TRBD2,CASSLAGGRENEQFF,TGTGCCAGCAGCCTAGCGGGAGGCCGTGAAAATGAGCAGTTCTTC
16,TRBV7-6,TRBJ2-2,NA,NA,CASEIGAAPSTGELFF,TGTGCCAGCGAGATAGGGGCGGCCCCGAGCACCGGGGAGCTGTTTTTT
14,TRBV13,TRBJ2-7,NA,NA,CASSSGLPSYEQYF,TGTGCCAGCAGCTCGGGACTCCCCTCCTACGAGCAGTACTTC
13,TRBV27,TRBJ2-1,NA,NA,CASSFGADNEQFF,TGTGCCAGCAGTTTTGGGGCAGACAATGAGCAGTTCTTC